This T cell receptor (beta chain) was profiled in a study of blood T cells in healthy people across ages. The authors extracted at least 5 micrograms of total RNA per sample. The CDR3 contains 17 residues. J was trimmed by 1 base and V by 5 bases; bases with no gene match: 11. Germline assignment: CDR1 SGHVS and CDR2 FNYEAQ. A second 7 to 11 cycle PCR used barcoded and J-beta primers. TCRdb itself ran the 5' RACE reads through MiXCR, one entry per CDR3 protein. This sample has 650,000 to 800,000 distinct CDR3 sequences, with around two fifths found just once. In this sample, this clonotype turned up once.

Sequencing was done on a sample of blood. The chain couples TRBV7-6 to TRBJ2-7; TRBD1 matches at 10 bases. The receptor was isolated from a man in his 60s in good health. Written as DNA, the CDR3 is TGTGCCAGCAGCCTCGCTCCGGGACAGGGGAATTCCTACGAGCAGTACTTC. This translates into CASSLAPGQGNSYEQYF.